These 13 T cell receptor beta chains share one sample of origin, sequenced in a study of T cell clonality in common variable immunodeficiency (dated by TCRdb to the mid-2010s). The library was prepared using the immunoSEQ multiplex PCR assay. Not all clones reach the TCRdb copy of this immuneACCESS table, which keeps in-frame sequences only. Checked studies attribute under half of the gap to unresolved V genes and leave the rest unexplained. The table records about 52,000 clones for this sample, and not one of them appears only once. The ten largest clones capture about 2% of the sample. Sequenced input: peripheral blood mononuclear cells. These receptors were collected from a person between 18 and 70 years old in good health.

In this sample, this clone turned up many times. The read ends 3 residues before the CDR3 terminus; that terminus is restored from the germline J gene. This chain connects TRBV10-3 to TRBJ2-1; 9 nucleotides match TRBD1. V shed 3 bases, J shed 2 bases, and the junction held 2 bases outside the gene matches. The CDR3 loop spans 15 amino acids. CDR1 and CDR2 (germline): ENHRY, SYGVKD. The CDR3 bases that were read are TGTGCCATCAGTGATAGGGACAGGGCCTACAATGAG. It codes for CAISDRDRAYNE. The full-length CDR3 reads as CAISDRDRAYNEQFF.

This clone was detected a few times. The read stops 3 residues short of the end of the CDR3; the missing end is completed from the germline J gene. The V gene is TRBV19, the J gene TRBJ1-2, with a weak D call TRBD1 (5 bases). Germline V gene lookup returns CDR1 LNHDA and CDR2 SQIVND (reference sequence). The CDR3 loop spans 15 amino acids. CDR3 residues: CASSILGLTSYDYTF. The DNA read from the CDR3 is TGTGCCAGTAGTATCCTGGGACTAACTTCCTACGAC.

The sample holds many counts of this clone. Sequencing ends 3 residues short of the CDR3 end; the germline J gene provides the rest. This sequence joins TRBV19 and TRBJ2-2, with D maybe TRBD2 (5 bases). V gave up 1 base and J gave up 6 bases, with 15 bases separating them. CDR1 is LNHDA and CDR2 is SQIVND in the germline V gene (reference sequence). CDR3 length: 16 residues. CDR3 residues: CASSIVGGPAAGELFF. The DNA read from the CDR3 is TGTGCCAGTAGTATAGTCGGCGGGCCTGCAGCCGGGGAG.

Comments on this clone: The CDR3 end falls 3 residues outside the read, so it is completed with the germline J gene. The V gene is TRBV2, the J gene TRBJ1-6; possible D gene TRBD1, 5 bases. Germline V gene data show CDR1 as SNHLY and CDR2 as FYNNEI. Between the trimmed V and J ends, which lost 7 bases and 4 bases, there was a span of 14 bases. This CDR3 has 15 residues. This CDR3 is CASTQPRGYNSPLHF. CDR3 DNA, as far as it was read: TGTGCCAGCACCCAGCCCCGGGGGTATAATTCACCC.

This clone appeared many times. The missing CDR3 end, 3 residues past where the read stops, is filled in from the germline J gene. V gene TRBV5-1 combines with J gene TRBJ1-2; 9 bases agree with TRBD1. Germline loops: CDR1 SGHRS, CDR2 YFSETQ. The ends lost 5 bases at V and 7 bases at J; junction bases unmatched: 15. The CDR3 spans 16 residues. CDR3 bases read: TGCGCCAGCAGTTCCGGACCGCCGGGACAGGGAAGTGGC. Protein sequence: CASSSGPPGQGSG. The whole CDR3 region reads CASSSGPPGQGSGYTF.

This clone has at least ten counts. The sequenced CDR3 bases are TGTGCCAGTAGTTCGCTAGCGGGAGACCGCGGAGATACG. The encoded protein is CASSSLAGDRGDT. From start to end, the CDR3 is CASSSLAGDRGDTQYF. This rearrangement joins TRBV19 to TRBJ2-3; 10 bases are shared with TRBD2. The read ends 3 residues early relative to the CDR3; the germline J gene fills the gap. J gave up 5 bases and V 5 bases, and 10 bases lay outside the gene matches. The CDR3 spans 16 residues. Germline loops: CDR1 LNHDA, CDR2 SQIVND (reference sequence).

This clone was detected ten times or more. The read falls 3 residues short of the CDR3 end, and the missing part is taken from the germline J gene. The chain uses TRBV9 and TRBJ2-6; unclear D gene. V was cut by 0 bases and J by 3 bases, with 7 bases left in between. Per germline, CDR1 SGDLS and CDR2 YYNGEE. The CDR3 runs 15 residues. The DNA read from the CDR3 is TGTGCCAGCAGCGTAGTGACACTTGGGGCCAACGTC. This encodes CASSVVTLGANV. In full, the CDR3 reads CASSVVTLGANVLTF.

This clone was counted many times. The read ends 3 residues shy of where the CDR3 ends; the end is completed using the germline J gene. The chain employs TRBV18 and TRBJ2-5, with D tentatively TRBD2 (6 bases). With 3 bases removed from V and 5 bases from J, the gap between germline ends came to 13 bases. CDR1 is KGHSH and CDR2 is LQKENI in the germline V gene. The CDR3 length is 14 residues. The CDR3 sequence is CASSPPGTSETQYF. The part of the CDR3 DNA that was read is TGTGCCAGCTCACCTCCGGGGACTTCGGAGACC.

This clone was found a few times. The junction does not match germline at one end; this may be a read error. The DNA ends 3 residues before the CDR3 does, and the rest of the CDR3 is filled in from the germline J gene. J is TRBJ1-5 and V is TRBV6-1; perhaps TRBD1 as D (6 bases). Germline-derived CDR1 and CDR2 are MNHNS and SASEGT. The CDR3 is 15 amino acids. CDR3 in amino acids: CASGEQQGGNQPQHF. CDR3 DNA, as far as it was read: TGTGCCAGCGGTGAACAACAGGGCGGCAATCAGCCC.

The CDR3 spells CASSFRDIPYEQYF. CDR3 DNA, as far as it was read: TGTGCCAGCAGCTTTAGGGACATCCCCTACGAG. V and J are TRBV7-9 and TRBJ2-7; D is possibly TRBD1 (6 bases). The CDR3 goes on 3 residues after the read ends, and that part is filled in from the germline J gene. Trimming stripped 3 bases from V and 2 bases from J, with 11 bases between. This CDR3 contains 14 residues. Germline-derived CDR1 and CDR2 are SEHNR and FQNEAQ (reference sequence).

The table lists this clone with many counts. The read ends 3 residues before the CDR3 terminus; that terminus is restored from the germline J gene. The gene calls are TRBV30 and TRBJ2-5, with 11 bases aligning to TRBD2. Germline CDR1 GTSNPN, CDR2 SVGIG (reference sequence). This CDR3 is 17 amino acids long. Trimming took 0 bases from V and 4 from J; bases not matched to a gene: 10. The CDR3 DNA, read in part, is TGTGCCTGGAGTGTACCCGTCGGACTAGCGGGTTTAGAGACC. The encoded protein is CAWSVPVGLAGLET. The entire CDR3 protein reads CAWSVPVGLAGLETQYF.

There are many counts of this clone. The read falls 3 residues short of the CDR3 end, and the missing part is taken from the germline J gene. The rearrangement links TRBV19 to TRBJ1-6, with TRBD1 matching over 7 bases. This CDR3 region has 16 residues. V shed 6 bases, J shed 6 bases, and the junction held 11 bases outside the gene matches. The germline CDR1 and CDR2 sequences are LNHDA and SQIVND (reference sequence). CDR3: CASSNDRVRGNSPLHF. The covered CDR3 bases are TGTGCCAGTAGCAACGACAGGGTTCGGGGTAATTCACCC.

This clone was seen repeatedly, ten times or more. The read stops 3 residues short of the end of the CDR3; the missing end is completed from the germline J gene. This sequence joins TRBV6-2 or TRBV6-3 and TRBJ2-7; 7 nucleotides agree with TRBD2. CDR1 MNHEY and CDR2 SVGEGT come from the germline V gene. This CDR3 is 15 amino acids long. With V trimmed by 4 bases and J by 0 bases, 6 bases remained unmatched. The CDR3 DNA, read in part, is TGTGCCAGCAGTTTAACTAGCGCCGGCTCCTACGAG. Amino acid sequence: CASSLTSAGSYE. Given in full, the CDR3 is CASSLTSAGSYEQYF.